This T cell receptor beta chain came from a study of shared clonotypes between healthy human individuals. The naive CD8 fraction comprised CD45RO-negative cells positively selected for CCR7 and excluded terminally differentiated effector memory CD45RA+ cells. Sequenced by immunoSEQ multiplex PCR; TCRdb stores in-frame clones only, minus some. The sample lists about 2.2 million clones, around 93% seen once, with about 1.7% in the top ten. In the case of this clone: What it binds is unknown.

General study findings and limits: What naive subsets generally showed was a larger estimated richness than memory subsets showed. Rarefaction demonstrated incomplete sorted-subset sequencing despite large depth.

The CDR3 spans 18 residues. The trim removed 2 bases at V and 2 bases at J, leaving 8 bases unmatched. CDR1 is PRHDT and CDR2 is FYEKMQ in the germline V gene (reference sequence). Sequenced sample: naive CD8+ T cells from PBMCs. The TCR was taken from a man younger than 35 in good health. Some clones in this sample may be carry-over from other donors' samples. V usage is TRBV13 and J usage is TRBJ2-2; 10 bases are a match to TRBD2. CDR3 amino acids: CASSLSGLADSNTGELFF. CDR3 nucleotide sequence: TGTGCCAGCAGCTTATCAGGACTAGCGGACTCAAACACCGGGGAGCTGTTTTTT.